This TCR beta chain comes out of a study of identical twins. Overall study findings and caveats: Cross-sectional statistics, not tracking of the same donors, supported the conclusions. The study found that models underestimated out-of-frame TCR alpha sharing in monozygotic twins. Memory repertoires showed no such pattern, whereas abundant cord blood beta clonotypes carried fewer insertions.

The germline CDR1 and CDR2 sequences are MGHRA and YSYEKL. With 0 bases clipped from V and 6 bases from J, the junction kept 10 bases outside the gene matches. CDR3 size: 17 residues. Each CDR3 protein is one row after TCRdb ran MiXCR on the 5' RACE reads. This sample has about 530,000 distinct CDR3 sequences, with 20% to 25% found just once. This clonotype was seen a few times. No antigen is known for it. The sample also formed part of further work on yellow fever vaccine responses in identical twins.

The sequenced sample was CD4+ T cells sorted from blood. This clonotype was sampled from a woman in her late teens or twenties in good health. V usage is TRBV4-1 and J usage is TRBJ2-1; 8 nucleotides match TRBD2. DNA of the CDR3: TGCGCCAGCAGCCAAGATCGAATAGCGGGAAGGTTCAATGAGCAGTTCTTC. Protein sequence: CASSQDRIAGRFNEQFF.